A selection of T cell receptor beta chains follows, all from one sample in a study of T-cell reconstitution after alpha-beta-depleted transplantation in children. TCRdb independently ran MiXCR on the PCR reads; one entry per CDR3 protein. Among approximately 98,000 distinct CDR3 sequences, approximately 6% were seen once, and the ten largest hold around 23%. The source was PBMCs, mostly from graft donor cells, collected 360 days after TCRalphabeta/CD19-depleted stem cell transplant. The source is a male patient aged 2-15 years who had a stem cell transplant for acute lymphoblastic leukemia, so the T cells may come from the graft donor. Each CDR3 is given with its conserved first and last residue. Each record gives: V gene, CDR3 protein.

>TRBV6-1
CASSERGRHVEQYF
>TRBV6-1
CASSPQRGRETQYF
>TRBV15
CATSRAANQPQHF
>TRBV7-2
CASSLVVRTEAFF
>TRBV27
CASSLSGQWAAFF
>TRBV3-1
CASSHSTTDTQYF
>TRBV11-1
CASSLGSGRNRGYYGYTF
>TRBV13
CASSLGGGYTGELFF
>TRBV20-1
CSAKSGSRQETQYF
>TRBV12-3/TRBV12-4
CASSFKGQAPRETLFF
>TRBV10-3
CAISESRLAGAVETQYF
>TRBV2
CASSVRDYYEQYF
>TRBV7-2
CASSLHRGSYGYTF
>TRBV7-9
CASSLGRTVAGGYTF
>TRBV7-9
CASSSPTGAYEQYF
>TRBV28
CASSPRVAKNIQYF
>TRBV6-1
CASSAGGPRTGELFF
>TRBV9
CASSIAGTGTLHEQYF
>TRBV7-9
CASSADRGGSNEQFF
>TRBV20-1
CSASDPTHNEQFF
>TRBV28
CASSSWGQGYFNEQFF
>TRBV12-3/TRBV12-4
CASSSDRGNTDTQYF
>TRBV4-1
CASSQVLAGHNEQFF
>TRBV30
CAWAPGAGELFF
>TRBV30
CAWSVPRRYTGELFF
>TRBV6-1
CASSEVGGPGEQYF